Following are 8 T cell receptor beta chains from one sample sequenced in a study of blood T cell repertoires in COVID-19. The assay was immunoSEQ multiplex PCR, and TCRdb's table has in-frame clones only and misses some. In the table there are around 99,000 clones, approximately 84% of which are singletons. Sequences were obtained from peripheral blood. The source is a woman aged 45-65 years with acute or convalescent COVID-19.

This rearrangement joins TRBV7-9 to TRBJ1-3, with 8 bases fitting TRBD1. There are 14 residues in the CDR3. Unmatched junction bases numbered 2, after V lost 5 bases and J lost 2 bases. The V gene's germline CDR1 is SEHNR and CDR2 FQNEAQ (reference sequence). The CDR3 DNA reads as TGTGCCAGCAGCCAGACAGGGGCTGGAAACACCATATATTTT. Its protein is CASSQTGAGNTIYF.

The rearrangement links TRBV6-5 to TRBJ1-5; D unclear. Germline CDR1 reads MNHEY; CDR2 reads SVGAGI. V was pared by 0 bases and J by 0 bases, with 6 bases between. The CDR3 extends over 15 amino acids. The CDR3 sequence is CASSYSWSSNQPQHF. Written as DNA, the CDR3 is TGTGCCAGCAGTTACTCGTGGAGTAGCAATCAGCCCCAGCATTTT.

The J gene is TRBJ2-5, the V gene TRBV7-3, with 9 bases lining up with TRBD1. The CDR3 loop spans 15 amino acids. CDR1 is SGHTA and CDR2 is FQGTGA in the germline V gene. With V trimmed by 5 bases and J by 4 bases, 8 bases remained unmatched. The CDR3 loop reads CASSPGQGRGETQYF. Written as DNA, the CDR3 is TGTGCCAGCAGCCCGGGACAGGGACGTGGAGAGACCCAGTACTTC.

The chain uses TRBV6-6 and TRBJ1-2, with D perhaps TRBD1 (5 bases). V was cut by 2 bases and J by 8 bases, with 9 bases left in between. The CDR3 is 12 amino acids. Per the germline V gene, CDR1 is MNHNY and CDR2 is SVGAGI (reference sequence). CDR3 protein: CASSYGGRGYTF. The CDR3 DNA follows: TGTGCCAGCAGTTACGGGGGGAGGGGCTACACCTTC.

The CDR3 region is CASSIIEDYIPSNQPQHF. The CDR3 DNA reads TGTGCCAGTAGTATTATAGAGGATTACATCCCTAGCAATCAGCCCCAGCATTTT. The V gene is TRBV19, the J gene TRBJ1-5; no clear D gene. The germline V and J ends were trimmed by 3 bases and 0 bases, with 18 bases remaining between them. Looked up from germline, CDR1 is LNHDA and CDR2 is SQIVND (reference sequence). This CDR3 comprises 18 residues.

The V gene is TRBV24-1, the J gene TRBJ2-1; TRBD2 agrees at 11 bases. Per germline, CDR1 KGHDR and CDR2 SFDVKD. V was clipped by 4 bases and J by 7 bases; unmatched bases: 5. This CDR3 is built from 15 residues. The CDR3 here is CATSDGTSGENEQFF. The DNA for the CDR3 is TGTGCCACCAGTGACGGGACTAGCGGAGAAAATGAGCAGTTCTTC.

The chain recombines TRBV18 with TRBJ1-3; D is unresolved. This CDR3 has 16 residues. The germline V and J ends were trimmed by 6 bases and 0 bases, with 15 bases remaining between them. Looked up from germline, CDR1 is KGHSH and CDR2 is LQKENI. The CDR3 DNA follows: TGTGCCAGCTCCTCACGACTCGCCAGCTCTGGAAACACCATATATTTT. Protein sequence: CASSSRLASSGNTIYF.

The CDR3 bases are TGTGCCAGCAGTAGCCGGGACAGGGCATCCGAGCAGTACTTC. Its protein is CASSSRDRASEQYF. V gene TRBV2 combines with J gene TRBJ2-7, with 9 bases aligning to TRBD1. The CDR3 spans 14 residues. J was trimmed by 6 bases and V by 5 bases; bases with no gene match: 8. From germline, CDR1 is SNHLY and CDR2 FYNNEI.